This is a list of T cell receptor beta chains from one sample in a study of cytomegalovirus exposure and HLA in healthy donors. Assay: immunoSEQ multiplex PCR; the TCRdb copy retains only in-frame clones and omits some. The sample holds around 48,000 clones. Sequences were obtained from PBMCs. The receptors come from a female donor in good health and CMV-seronegative. CDR3s include the opening cysteine and the closing phenylalanine or tryptophan.

TRBV5-1,TRBJ2-5,CASSPGTLFSETQYF
TRBV7-7,TRBJ2-6,CASTPGPGQQGANVLTF
TRBV5-1,TRBJ1-2,CASSREANYGYTF
TRBV6-1,TRBJ2-5,CASGRAGEETQYF
TRBV25-1,TRBJ1-4,CASSEYRGNEKLFF
TRBV4-1,TRBJ2-2,CASSPLGPGANTGELFF
TRBV25-1,TRBJ2-5,CASSEIGTDSQETQYF
TRBV4-3,TRBJ2-5,CASRRLIGGADETQYF
TRBV15,TRBJ2-3,CATSREEWSGTDTQYF
TRBV6-1,TRBJ2-1,CASSDVTRRGNNEQFF
TRBV5-1,TRBJ2-1,CASSLAWGGRAGGNEQFF
TRBV2,TRBJ2-1,CASSDPGQRSRDEQFF
TRBV6-5,TRBJ2-2,CASSYWSSNTGELFF
TRBV4-2,TRBJ2-5,CASSQDAGEETQYF
TRBV19,TRBJ1-3,CASSMGRGSGNTIYF
TRBV7-9,TRBJ1-5,CASSLAGSDQPQHF
TRBV19,TRBJ1-1,CASSSDRSTEAFF
TRBV4-1,TRBJ1-1,CASSQEVTGVHTEAFF
TRBV27,TRBJ1-5,CASSVRTGFNQPQHF
TRBV19,TRBJ1-1,CASSMRLESTEAFF
TRBV28,TRBJ1-2,CASSYPGGVGNYGYTF
TRBV6-1,TRBJ1-2,CASSEFLMSYSNNYGYTF
TRBV2,TRBJ1-2,CASSESARVGGYTF
TRBV27,TRBJ2-7,CASRNVAGTVPYEQYF
TRBV7-2,TRBJ1-2,CASSTPGQGYGYTF
TRBV5-1,TRBJ1-1,CASSLVGQGSTEAFF
TRBV30,TRBJ1-2,CAWPSGSDGYTF
TRBV29-1,TRBJ1-2,CSVELTDRGHGYTF